The 23 T cell receptor beta chains listed next were all sequenced from one sample in a study of blood T cells in healthy people across ages. Next came a second PCR, run for roughly 6 to 11 cycles, which used a sample-barcoded 5' primer along with a J-beta primer mix. In TCRdb, the 5' RACE reads were re-called with MiXCR into one record per CDR3 protein. The sample consists of roughly 1,500,000 distinct CDR3 sequences, about 31% of them appearing once. Sequencing input: blood. The source is a woman aged 30 to 39 in good health.

This clonotype has only a few counts. This chain links TRBV24-1 with TRBJ2-1; 9 nucleotides match TRBD2. The V and J ends lost 3 bases and 6 bases, in that order; junction bases with no gene match: 11. CDR3 length equals 17 residues. Germline V lookup: CDR1 KGHDR, CDR2 SFDVKD. CDR3 DNA sequence: TGTGCCACCAGTGATCGCGCGGGAGGGCCTCTCGTCAATGAGCAGTTCTTC. Protein: CATSDRAGGPLVNEQFF.

This clonotype was seen only a few times. The rearrangement joins TRBV7-9 to TRBJ2-3; TRBD2 is a possible D gene (5 bases). V lost 8 bases and J 4 bases, leaving 13 bases between the germline ends. Per germline, CDR1 SEHNR and CDR2 FQNEAQ (reference sequence). This CDR3 has 13 residues. The CDR3 bases are TGTGCCAGCCAGAAAGTCGGGGCAGATACGCAGTATTTT. It yields the protein CASQKVGADTQYF. Full variable domain (missing parts from reference TRBV7-9 and TRBJ2-3): DTGVSQNPRHKITKRGQNVTFRCDPISEHNRLYWYRQTLGQGPEFLTYFQNEAQLEKSRLLSDRFSAERPKGSFSTLEIQRTEQGDSAMYLCASQKVGADTQYFGPGTRLTVL.

The J gene is TRBJ2-2, the V gene TRBV5-1, with D unresolved. There are 15 residues in the CDR3. CDR1 is SGHRS, CDR2 YFSETQ, per germline. Trimming took off 2 bases at V and 1 base at J, with 9 bases between the two ends. CDR3 sequence reads: CASSFRTLNTGELFF. As DNA, the CDR3 is TGCGCCAGCAGCTTTAGGACGTTGAACACCGGGGAGCTGTTTTTT.

The chain combines TRBV20-1 with TRBJ1-1; no definite D call. Germline values: CDR1 DFQATT, CDR2 SNEGSKA (reference sequence). The CDR3 length is 14 residues. V gave up 1 base and J gave up 1 base, with 10 bases separating them. Here the CDR3 reads CSARVRVPNTEAFF. CDR3 coding DNA: TGCAGTGCTAGAGTTAGGGTCCCGAACACTGAAGCTTTCTTT.

This clonotype was observed a few times. The gene calls are TRBV2 and TRBJ2-7; TRBD1 agrees at 9 bases. Germline V gene data show CDR1 as SNHLY and CDR2 as FYNNEI. The length of the CDR3 is 13 residues. The ends lost 10 bases at V and 6 bases at J; junction bases unmatched: 10. CDR3 bases: TGTGCCATCGGTACCGGGACAGGGATCGAGCAGTACTTC. Its translation: CAIGTGTGIEQYF.

With respect to this clonotype: Its ends do not fully match the called genes, so a read error is possible. The rearrangement uses TRBV6-1 and TRBJ2-6; D is unresolved. The germline gives CDR1 MNHNS, CDR2 SASEGT. The CDR3 spans 18 residues. The CDR3 spells CACRKSAVSVSGANVLTF. The CDR3 region has the DNA TGTGCCTGCAGGAAATCGGCAGTTTCTGTCTCTGGGGCCAACGTCCTGACTTTC.

The rearrangement uses TRBV7-2 and TRBJ2-3; D might be TRBD2 (5 bases). Germline lookup yields CDR1 SGHTA and CDR2 FQGNSA. Trimming removed 2 bases at V and 3 bases at J, with 21 bases between. CDR3 length equals 18 residues. CDR3 bases: TGTGCCAGCAGCTTATCGGTTTTGCGCGGGTTTGAGACAGATACGCAGTATTTT. It translates to CASSLSVLRGFETDTQYF. Full variable domain (remainder filled in from reference TRBV7-2 and TRBJ2-3): GAGVSQSPSNKVTEKGKDVELRCDPISGHTALYWYRQSLGQGLEFLIYFQGNSAPDKSGLPSDRFSAERTGGSVSTLTIQRTQQEDSAVYLCASSLSVLRGFETDTQYFGPGTRLTVL.

V usage is TRBV7-9 and J usage is TRBJ1-2, with 9 bases aligning to TRBD1. This CDR3 comprises 14 residues. Germline loops: CDR1 SEHNR, CDR2 FQNEAQ (reference sequence). J was trimmed by 8 bases and V by 4 bases; bases with no gene match: 8. The CDR3, as DNA: TGTGCCAGCAGCTCCTCACAGGGGGCCGACGGCTACACCTTC. It encodes CASSSSQGADGYTF.

This chain uses TRBV2 with TRBJ2-7; 7 bases are shared with TRBD1. Germline V gene data show CDR1 as SNHLY and CDR2 as FYNNEI. The CDR3 totals 14 residues. V dropped 8 bases and J dropped 2; count of bases not matched to a gene: 9. The CDR3 protein is CASFRTGPAYEQYF. In DNA, the CDR3 is TGTGCCAGCTTCCGGACAGGACCTGCCTACGAGCAGTACTTC.

The rearrangement joins TRBV24-1 to TRBJ1-2; D ambiguous. CDR1 is KGHDR and CDR2 is SFDVKD in the germline V gene. CDR3 length: 13 residues. The V gene lost 1 base and the J gene lost 6 bases, with 8 bases spanning the gap. The DNA for the CDR3 is TGTGCCACCAGTGATTTTGGAGAGAATGGCTACACCTTC. It specifies CATSDFGENGYTF.

The V and J genes are TRBV20-1 and TRBJ2-5, with D maybe TRBD1 (5 bases). This CDR3 region has 15 residues. CDR1 and CDR2 (germline): DFQATT, SNEGSKA (reference sequence). V lost 1 base and J lost 2, with 14 bases in between. The CDR3 spells CSARVSDSSQETQYF. The DNA for the CDR3 is TGCAGTGCTAGAGTTTCCGACAGCTCACAAGAGACCCAGTACTTC.

This clonotype was seen a handful of times. The chain uses TRBV4-1 and TRBJ1-2, with 11 bases lining up with TRBD1. J was trimmed by 7 bases and V by 3 bases; bases with no gene match: 7. The CDR3 loop spans 15 amino acids. CDR1 is MGHRA and CDR2 is YSYEKL in the germline V gene. For the CDR3, the DNA is TGCGCCAGCAGCCAGATGGACAGGGGGCTAAGTGGCTACACCTTC. It specifies CASSQMDRGLSGYTF.

Regarding this clonotype: This clone may be a read error of a much larger clone one base away. The CDR3: CASSLSLKTQHF. The CDR3 DNA reads TGTGCCAGCAGTTTAAGTTTGAAGACCCAGCACTTC. This rearrangement joins TRBV6-2 or TRBV6-3 to TRBJ2-5; D is uncertain. The CDR3 consists of 12 residues. Germline CDR1 reads MNHEY; CDR2 reads SVGEGT.

This rearrangement joins TRBV12-3 or TRBV12-4 to TRBJ1-2; 8 positions agree with TRBD1. The CDR3 consists of 17 residues. Trimming cost V 10 bases and J 4 bases; bases outside gene matches: 20. This CDR3 is CATRNQKDRETSYGYTF. The DNA of the CDR3 is TGTGCCACCAGAAACCAAAAGGACAGGGAAACAAGCTATGGCTACACCTTC.

This clonotype came up many times. The chain uses TRBV7-2 and TRBJ2-7; D perhaps matches TRBD2 (5 bases). The germline V gene encodes CDR1 SGHTA and CDR2 FQGNSA. This CDR3 spans 12 amino acids. The V gene lost 5 bases and the J gene lost 6 bases, with 11 bases spanning the gap. CDR3 sequence (DNA): TGTGCCAGCAGCCCAGGTGCGGGCGAGCAGTACTTC. Its translation is CASSPGAGEQYF.

This clonotype was detected once. The chain has TRBV2 and TRBJ2-5, with D tentatively TRBD2 (6 bases). This CDR3 contains 13 residues. V was pared by 4 bases and J by 4 bases, with 10 bases between. Germline assignment: CDR1 SNHLY and CDR2 FYNNEI. CDR3 protein: CASSGPSAETQYF. The CDR3 DNA sequence: TGTGCCAGCAGTGGCCCTAGCGCAGAGACCCAGTACTTC. The full variable domain, its missing parts supplied by reference TRBV2 and TRBJ2-5, is EPEVTQTPSHQVTQMGQEVILRCVPISNHLYFYWYRQILGQKVEFLVSFYNNEISEKSEIFDDQFSVERPDGSNFTLKIRSTKLEDSAMYFCASSGPSAETQYFGPGTRLLVL.

The J gene is TRBJ2-4, the V gene TRBV6-1; 8 nucleotides align to TRBD1. V shed 2 bases, J shed 9 bases, and the junction held 9 bases outside the gene matches. CDR3 length equals 15 residues. The germline CDR1 and CDR2 sequences are MNHNS and SASEGT. The CDR3 DNA sequence: TGTGCCAGCAGTGAAAGGGGGACAGGCCGAAGCATTCAGTACTTC. It specifies CASSERGTGRSIQYF.

This clonotype was seen only a few times. The rearrangement links TRBV12-3 or TRBV12-4 to TRBJ1-2, with 8 bases that match TRBD1. V trimming: 5 bases; J trimming: 4 bases; junction bases outside the gene matches: 6. The CDR3 runs to 14 residues. This CDR3 is CASSGETGAYGYTF. The CDR3 nucleotides read TGTGCCAGCAGTGGAGAGACAGGGGCCTATGGCTACACCTTC.

As for this clonotype: Possible read error: a much larger clone is one base away. The V gene is TRBV10-3, the J gene TRBJ2-5, with D uncertain. The DNA end favors TRBJ2-7, so the J call may be wrong. The CDR3 loop spans 13 amino acids. Germline V gives CDR1 ENHRY, CDR2 SYGVKD. CDR3 nucleotide sequence: TGTGCCATCGCTTCAGGCCAGAGCTACGAGCAGTACTTC. This sequence encodes CAIASGQSYEQYF.

This chain joins TRBV7-9 and TRBJ2-3; no clear D. Germline lookup yields CDR1 SEHNR and CDR2 FQNEAQ (reference sequence). V was pared by 7 bases and J by 6 bases, with 14 bases between. This CDR3 has 13 amino acids. The CDR3 protein is CASTLPAKDTQYF. CDR3 bases: TGTGCCAGCACCCTCCCGGCCAAGGATACGCAGTATTTT.

On this clonotype itself: Sequence at one end of the junction differs from germline and may be a read error. The chain joins TRBV5-5 to TRBJ1-1; D remains unclear. The CDR3 extends over 13 amino acids. The germline gives CDR1 SGHKS, CDR2 YYEKEE (reference sequence). The DNA of the CDR3 is TGTGCCAGCAGCTTGCATGTCGACACTGAGGCTTTCTTT. Protein: CASSLHVDTEAFF.

The chain recombines TRBV4-1 with TRBJ2-5, with D possibly TRBD2 on 7 matching bases. Germline assignment: CDR1 MGHRA and CDR2 YSYEKL. The CDR3 totals 15 residues. Trimming cost V 3 bases and J 2 bases, with 13 bases left between them. The CDR3 DNA follows: TGCGCCAGCAGCCAGGGGGAGGGGGTGCAAGAGACCCAGTACTTC. Its protein is CASSQGEGVQETQYF.

This clonotype turned up a few times. The chain has TRBV28 and TRBJ2-5; no clear D gene. The germline V gene has CDR1 MDHEN and CDR2 SYDVKM. This CDR3 contains 14 residues. Trimming shortened V by 5 bases and J by 2 bases, and 12 bases separated the two germline ends. The CDR3 sequence is CASSTMPGQETQYF. For the CDR3, the DNA is TGTGCCAGCAGTACTATGCCCGGGCAAGAGACCCAGTACTTC.